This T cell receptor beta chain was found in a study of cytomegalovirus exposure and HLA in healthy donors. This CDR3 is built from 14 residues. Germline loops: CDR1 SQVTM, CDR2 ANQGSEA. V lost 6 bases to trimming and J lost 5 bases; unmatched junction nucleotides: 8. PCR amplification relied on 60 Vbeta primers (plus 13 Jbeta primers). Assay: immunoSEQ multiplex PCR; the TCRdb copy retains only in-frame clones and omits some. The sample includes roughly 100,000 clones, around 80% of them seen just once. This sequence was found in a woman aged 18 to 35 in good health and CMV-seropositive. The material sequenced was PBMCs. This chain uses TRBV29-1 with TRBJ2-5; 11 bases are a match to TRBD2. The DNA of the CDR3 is TGCAGCGTAGACCTAGCGGGGGGTGAGGAGACCCAGTACTTC. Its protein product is CSVDLAGGEETQYF.